This T cell receptor (beta chain) was captured by sequencing in a study of chemoradiotherapy in HPV16-positive cancers. As for the study in general: Functional T-cell assays on a couple of HPV16-positive patients' cells defined candidate HPV-specific clones and common TCR motifs.

Over chemoradiotherapy, repertoires were sampled more than once. The CDR3 sequence is 16 residues long. V lost 1 base, J lost 7 bases, and 17 bases lay in between. The V gene's germline CDR1 is SGHTA and CDR2 FQGNSA. Profiling relied on immunoSEQ multiplex PCR, and the TCRdb table lists in-frame clones only, not all of them. This table has some 8,100 clones, 60% to 85% appearing once. Notes on this clone: No antigen is known for it.

Findings and caveats of the study: Candidate HPV-specific clones and E7-related TCR motifs grew in tumor during treatment. Functional assays defining HPV-specific T cells used only two HPV16-positive patients.

The chain couples TRBV7-2 to TRBJ2-1; a weak D match, TRBD2 (6 bases). The sample was collected from a patient who underwent chemoradiotherapy. The clonotype was recovered from a human donor with HPV-associated anogenital cancer. The CDR3 here is CASSLVGGNSGNEQFF. Written as DNA, the CDR3 is TGTGCCAGCAGCTTAGTCGGGGGAAACAGTGGGAATGAGCAGTTCTTC.